The clone carrying this T cell receptor (beta chain) was counted ten times or more. The sample is drawn from a study of early T cells in non-severe SARS-CoV-2 infection. Study as a whole: Whole-blood bulk RNA, unsorted, was sequenced, and chains were unpaired.

Each single cDNA molecule received a unique molecular identifier. MiXCR, applied by TCRdb to the 5' RACE reads, yields one record per CDR3 protein. The data contain roughly 35,000 distinct CDR3 sequences, under 7.5% of them singletons. V lost 4 bases and J lost 1; bases outside the gene matches: 9. The CDR3 length is 19 residues. CDR1 is LNHDA, CDR2 SQIVND, per germline (reference sequence). Source material: whole blood. The sequence was obtained from an adult who was a healthcare worker with PCR-confirmed SARS-CoV-2 infection or an uninfected control (not recorded which). The chain uses TRBV19 and TRBJ2-1, with 14 bases matching TRBD2. The CDR3 loop reads CASSNEGLAGVGSYNEQFF. The DNA for the CDR3 is TGTGCCAGTAGTAACGAGGGACTAGCGGGAGTGGGGTCCTACAATGAGCAGTTCTTC.